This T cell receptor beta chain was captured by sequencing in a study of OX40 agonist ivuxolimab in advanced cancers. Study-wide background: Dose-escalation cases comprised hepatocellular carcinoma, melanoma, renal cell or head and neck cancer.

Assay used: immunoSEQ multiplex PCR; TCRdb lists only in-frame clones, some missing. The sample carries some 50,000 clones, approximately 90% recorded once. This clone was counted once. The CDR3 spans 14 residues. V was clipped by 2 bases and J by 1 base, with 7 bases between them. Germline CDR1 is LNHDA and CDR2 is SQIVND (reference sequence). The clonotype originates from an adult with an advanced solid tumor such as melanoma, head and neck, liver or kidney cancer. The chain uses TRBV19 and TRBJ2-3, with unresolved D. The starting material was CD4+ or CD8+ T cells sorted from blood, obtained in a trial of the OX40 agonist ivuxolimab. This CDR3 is CASSIYGRTDTQYF. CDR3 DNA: TGTGCCAGTAGTATATATGGCCGCACAGATACGCAGTATTTT.